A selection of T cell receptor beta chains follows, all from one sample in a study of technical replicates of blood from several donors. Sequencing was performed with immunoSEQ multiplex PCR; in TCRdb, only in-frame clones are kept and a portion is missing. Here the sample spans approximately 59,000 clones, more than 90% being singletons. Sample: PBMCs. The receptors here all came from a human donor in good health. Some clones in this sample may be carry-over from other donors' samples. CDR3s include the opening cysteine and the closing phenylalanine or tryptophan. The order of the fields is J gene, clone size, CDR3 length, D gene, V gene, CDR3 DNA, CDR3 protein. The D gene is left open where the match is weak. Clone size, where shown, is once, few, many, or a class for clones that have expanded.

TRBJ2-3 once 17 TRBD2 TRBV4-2 TGTGCCAGCAGCCAAGAGAGCGGGAGGCCTGCCACAGATACGCAGTATTTT CASSQESGRPATDTQYF
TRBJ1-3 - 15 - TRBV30 TGTGCCTGGAGCGGAGGGGTGGACTCTGGAAACACCATATATTTT CAWSGGVDSGNTIYF
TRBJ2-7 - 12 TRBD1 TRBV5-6 TGTGCCAGCAGCCCCGGGACAGACGAGCAGTACTTC CASSPGTDEQYF
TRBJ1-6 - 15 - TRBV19 TGTGCCAGCGATGTGGGGAGCTCCTATAATTCACCCCTCCACTTT CASDVGSSYNSPLHF
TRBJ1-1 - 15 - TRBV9 TGTGCCAGCAGCGTAGCTGGAGATATGAACACTGAAGCTTTCTTT CASSVAGDMNTEAFF
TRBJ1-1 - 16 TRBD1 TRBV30 TGTGCCTGGAGGGGGACAGGGGATCAGCCGAACACTGAAGCTTTCTTT CAWRGTGDQPNTEAFF
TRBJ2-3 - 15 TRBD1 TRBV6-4 TGTGCCAGCACCGGATTGACAGGGTTTAAAGATACGCAGTATTTT CASTGLTGFKDTQYF
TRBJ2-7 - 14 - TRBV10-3 TGTGCCATCAGTCCAGGGGTTAGCTCCTACGAGCAGTACTTC CAISPGVSSYEQYF
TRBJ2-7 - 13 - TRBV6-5 TGTGCCTGCAGGTCCGGGAACTCCTACGAGCAGTACTTC CACRSGNSYEQYF
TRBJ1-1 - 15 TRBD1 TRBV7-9 TGTGCCAGCAGTTTCGTCGCAGGGGGAGGCGCTGAAGCTTTCTTT CASSFVAGGGAEAFF
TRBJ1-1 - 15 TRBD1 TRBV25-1 TGTGCCAGCAGCCATCCGGGACAGGGTATCACTGAAGCTTTCTTT CASSHPGQGITEAFF
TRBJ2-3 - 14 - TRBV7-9 TGTGCCAGCAGCTACCGGGACACCACAGATACGCAGTATTTT CASSYRDTTDTQYF
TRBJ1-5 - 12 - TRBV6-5 TGTGCCAGCAGTACTCCACCTCAGCCCCAGCATTTT CASSTPPQPQHF
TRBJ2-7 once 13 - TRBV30 TGTGCCTGGAGAATCACGGGAGCAAGCGAGCAGTACTTC CAWRITGASEQYF
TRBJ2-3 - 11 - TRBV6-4 TGTGCCAGCAGCGCCGGGGACTTTCAGTATTTT CASSAGDFQYF
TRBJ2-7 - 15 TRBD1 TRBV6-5 TGTGCCAGCAGTGTGGACAGGCACGTCGCCTACGAGCAGTACTTC CASSVDRHVAYEQYF
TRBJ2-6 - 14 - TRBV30 TGTGCCTGGGGACAGACCCCTGGGGCCAACGTCCTGACTTTC CAWGQTPGANVLTF
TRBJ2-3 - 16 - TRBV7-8 TGTGCCAGCAGCTCGGGACTTGTAGCACGCACAGATACGCAGTATTTT CASSSGLVARTDTQYF
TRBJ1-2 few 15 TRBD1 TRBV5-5 TGTGCCAGCAGCTTAGACCTCGGACAGGGCATTTACTACACCTTC CASSLDLGQGIYYTF
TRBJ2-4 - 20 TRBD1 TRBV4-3 TGCGCCAGCAGCCAAGATCGAACAGGGGGCGTAATATCAACCAAAAACATTCAGTACTTC CASSQDRTGGVISTKNIQYF
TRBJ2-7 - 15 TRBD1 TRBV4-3 TGCGCCAGCAGCCAAGGACAGGGTAACTCCTACGAGCAGTACTTC CASSQGQGNSYEQYF
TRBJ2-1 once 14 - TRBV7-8 TGTGCCAGCAGCCCCCAGGGAGGGGGCAATGAGCAGTTCTTC CASSPQGGGNEQFF
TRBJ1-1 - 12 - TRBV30 TGTGCCTGCAGCCCGGGAGACACTGAAGCTTTCTTT CACSPGDTEAFF
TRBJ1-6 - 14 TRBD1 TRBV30 TGTGCCTCTAAAACGGGACAGGGAAGCTCACCCCTCCACTTT CASKTGQGSSPLHF
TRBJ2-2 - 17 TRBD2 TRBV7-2 TGTGCCAGCAGCCGTATGCTAGCGGGGGGCATCACCGGGGAGCTGTTTTTT CASSRMLAGGITGELFF
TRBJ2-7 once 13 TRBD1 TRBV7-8 TGTGCCAGCAGCCTCCGGACAGGGCACGAGCAGTACTTC CASSLRTGHEQYF
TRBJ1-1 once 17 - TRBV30 TGTGCCTGGAGTGTACGATGGGGCAGGGGAATGAACACTGAAGCTTTCTTT CAWSVRWGRGMNTEAFF
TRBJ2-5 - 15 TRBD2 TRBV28 TGTGCCAGCAGTGGGAGCGGGAGCGGCCAAGAGACCCAGTACTTC CASSGSGSGQETQYF
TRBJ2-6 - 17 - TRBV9 TGTGCCAGCAGCCCGCGGGTACAGGGTGACGGGGCCAACGTCCTGACTTTC CASSPRVQGDGANVLTF
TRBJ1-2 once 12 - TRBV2 TGTGCCAGCCAGGGACCAGGGGACGGCTACACCTTC CASQGPGDGYTF
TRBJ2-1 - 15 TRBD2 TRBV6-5 TGTGCCAGCAGTTCGACTAGCGGGGGCCCCAATGAGCAGTTCTTC CASSSTSGGPNEQFF
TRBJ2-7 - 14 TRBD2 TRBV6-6 TGTGCCAGCAGAAAAACCGGGACTAGCGGCGAGCAGTACTTC CASRKTGTSGEQYF
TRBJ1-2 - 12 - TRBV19 TGTGCCAGTAGTAACAGGGAGCTGGGCTACACCTTC CASSNRELGYTF
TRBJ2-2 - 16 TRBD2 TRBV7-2 TGTGCCAGCAGCTCTGGGACTAGCGGGAGGACCGGGGAGCTGTTTTTT CASSSGTSGRTGELFF
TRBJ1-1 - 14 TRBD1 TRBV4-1 TGCGCCAGCAGCCAAGGAGGAAGGACAGGGACGGCTTTCTTT CASSQGGRTGTAFF
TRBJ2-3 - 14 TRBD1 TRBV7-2 TGTGCCAGCAGACCGCCGGGACAGGGAGATACGCAGTATTTT CASRPPGQGDTQYF
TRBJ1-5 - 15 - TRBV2 TGTGCCAGCAGTCCGGGCGGAGGGGTCAATCAGCCCCAGCATTTT CASSPGGGVNQPQHF
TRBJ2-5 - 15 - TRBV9 TGTGCCAGCAGCGCAACACCAGCAGGGCAAGAGACCCAGTACTTC CASSATPAGQETQYF
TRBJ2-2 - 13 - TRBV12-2 TGTGCAAGTCGTCGGACTAGCGTCGGGGAGCTGTTTTTT CASRRTSVGELFF
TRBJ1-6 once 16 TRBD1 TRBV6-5 TGTGCCAGCAGTTACTCTAGGGTACAGGGGGATTCACCCCTCCACTTT CASSYSRVQGDSPLHF
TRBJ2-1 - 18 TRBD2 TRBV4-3 TGCGCCAGCAGCCAAGTAATCTCGCTAGCGGGAGGACTGACAGACGAGTTCTTC CASSQVISLAGGLTDEFF
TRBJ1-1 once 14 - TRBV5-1 TGCGCCAGCAGCTCCGACCGGGTGGTCACTGAAGCTTTCTTT CASSSDRVVTEAFF
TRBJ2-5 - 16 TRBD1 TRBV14 TGTGCCAGCAGCCAACATCCGGGACAGTCACAAGAGACCCAGTACTTC CASSQHPGQSQETQYF
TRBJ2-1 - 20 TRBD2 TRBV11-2 TGTGCCAGCAGCTTAGAGGGTAGCGGGGGGGCTTTTTATGTCTACAATGAGCAGTTCTTC CASSLEGSGGAFYVYNEQFF
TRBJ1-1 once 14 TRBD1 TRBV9 TGTGCCAGCAGCAAAGACACAGGGGGCAGTGAAGCTTTCTTT CASSKDTGGSEAFF
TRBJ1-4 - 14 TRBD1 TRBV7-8 TGTGCCAGCAGCCTACAGGGGGCCGGGGAAAAACTGTTTTTT CASSLQGAGEKLFF
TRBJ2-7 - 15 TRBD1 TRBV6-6 TGTGCCAGCAGTTACTCGACAGGACAGGGAGGAGAGCAGTACTTC CASSYSTGQGGEQYF
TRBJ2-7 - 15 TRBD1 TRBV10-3 TGTGCCATCAGTGACCCGGGACAGCCACCCTACGAGCAGTACTTC CAISDPGQPPYEQYF
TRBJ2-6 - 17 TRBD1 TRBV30 TGTGCCTGGAGCGCCGGGACAGCGCTCTCTGGGGCCAACGTCCTGACTTTC CAWSAGTALSGANVLTF